This TCR beta chain was identified during a study of T-cell reconstitution after alpha-beta-depleted transplantation in children. Study-wide results and limits: Surviving thymic progenitors and recipient T cells were the source of high TCRbeta diversity at day 60 in some patients. Once a year had passed after transplant, T-cell counts and diversity came mostly from newly produced T cells. Alpha-beta T cells about two months after transplant reportedly derived from several hundred expanded graft clones.

This clonotype appeared a few times. What it binds is not known. Unique molecular identifiers featured in how the TCRbeta library was prepared. TCRdb re-analysed the PCR reads in MiXCR, keeping a single row per CDR3 protein. The sample lists around 490,000 distinct CDR3 sequences; over 10% were seen once. The sequence was collected from a female patient aged 2-10 years who had a stem cell transplant for aplastic anemia, so the T cells may come from the graft donor. Source: PBMCs, mostly from graft donor cells, taken 180 days after TCRalphabeta/CD19-depleted stem cell transplant.

CDR3 sequence (DNA): TGCAGTGTAGGGTCGCGGTACACTGAAGCTTTCTTT. This gives the protein CSVGSRYTEAFF. This chain connects TRBV20-1 to TRBJ1-1; D ambiguous. Germline V CDR1 and CDR2: DFQATT, SNEGSKA (reference sequence). The CDR3 sequence is 12 residues long. The ends were cut back, 7 bases at V and 3 bases at J, with 12 bases in the middle.